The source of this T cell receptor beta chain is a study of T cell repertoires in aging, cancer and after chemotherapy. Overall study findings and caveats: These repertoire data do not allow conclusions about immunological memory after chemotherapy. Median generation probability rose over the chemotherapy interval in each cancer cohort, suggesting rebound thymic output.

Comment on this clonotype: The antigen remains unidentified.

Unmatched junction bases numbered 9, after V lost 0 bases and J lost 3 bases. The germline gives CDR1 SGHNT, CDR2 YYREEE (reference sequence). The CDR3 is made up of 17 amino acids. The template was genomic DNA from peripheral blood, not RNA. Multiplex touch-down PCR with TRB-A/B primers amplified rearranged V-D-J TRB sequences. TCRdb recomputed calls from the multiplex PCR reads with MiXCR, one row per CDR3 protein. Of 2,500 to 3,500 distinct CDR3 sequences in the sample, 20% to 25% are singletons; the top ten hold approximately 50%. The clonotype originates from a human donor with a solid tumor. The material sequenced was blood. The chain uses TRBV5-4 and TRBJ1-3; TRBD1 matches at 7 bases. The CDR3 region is CASSLELQGSVGNTIYF. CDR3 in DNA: TGTGCCAGCAGCTTGGAGTTACAGGGGAGTGTTGGAAACACCATATATTTT.